This T cell receptor (beta chain) was found in a study of shared clonotypes between healthy human individuals. Study-level findings and limits: Richness estimates generally favored naive over memory subsets.

The protocol was immunoSEQ multiplex PCR, while the TCRdb copy is restricted to in-frame clones and leaves out a portion. The sample lists roughly 1 million clones; 65% to 80% were seen once. In the case of this clone: The antigen remains undetermined.

CDR3 length: 15 amino acids. J lost 6 bases, V lost 4 bases, and 8 bases had no gene match. Per the germline V gene, CDR1 is SGHNT and CDR2 is YENEEA. J is TRBJ2-1 and V is TRBV11-3; 8 nucleotides align to TRBD1. Sequenced input: memory CD4+ T cells sorted from blood. Subset specified: CD45RA-negative fraction. The origin of this receptor is a man aged 18 to 30 in good health. CDR3 loop: CASSSGQGASNEQFF. DNA of the CDR3: TGTGCCAGCAGCTCGGGGCAGGGGGCGTCCAATGAGCAGTTCTTC.